This TCR beta chain was sequenced in a study of cytomegalovirus exposure and HLA in healthy donors. Study findings and constraints: A few CMV-associated chains were confirmed in vitro to be specific for CMV antigens. DRB1 showed the most TCR associations and HLA-C the fewest in a later analysis, as rates varied by HLA locus.

This clone was seen a handful of times. The target antigen is unknown. The germline gives CDR1 KGHSH, CDR2 LQKENI. Trimming stripped 3 bases from V and 4 bases from J, with 15 bases between. CDR3 length: 15 residues. PCR involved 60 Vbeta and 13 Jbeta primers. Data came from immunoSEQ multiplex PCR; TCRdb stores just in-frame clones and leaves some out. The data show approximately 120,000 clones, about 11% seen once. V and J are TRBV18 and TRBJ1-2; D might be TRBD1 (6 bases). Sequenced sample: PBMCs. The receptor was isolated from a woman under 30 in good health and CMV-seropositive. CDR3 amino acids: CASSPETGQSYGYTF. In DNA, the CDR3 is TGTGCCAGCTCACCTGAAACTGGACAGAGCTATGGCTACACCTTC.